A selection of T cell receptor beta chains follows, all from one sample in a study of blood T cells in healthy people across ages. MiXCR, run by TCRdb on the 5' RACE reads, gives a single entry per CDR3 protein. The sample lists over 600,000 distinct CDR3 sequences, about 45% seen once, with around a sixth in the top ten. Specimen: blood. All receptors come from a man older than 75 in good health. Both conserved end residues are part of each CDR3. The D gene is left open where the match is weak. Clone size appears in some rows only: once, few, many, or a class for an expanded clone.

D | size | J | length | V | DNA | CDR3
- | - | TRBJ2-3 | 17 | TRBV4-3 | TGCGCCAGCAGCCAAGAATCGGAGAGGGGGGCCGCAGATACGCAGTATTTT | CASSQESERGAADTQYF
- | few | TRBJ2-2 | 16 | TRBV5-1 | TGCGCCAGCAGCGCGGGGGCTAGCGGCAACACCGGGGAGCTGTTTTTT | CASSAGASGNTGELFF
- | few | TRBJ2-5 | 15 | TRBV6-2/TRBV6-3 | TGTGCCAGCAGTAGATCTTGGGGTAGACAAGAGACCCAGTACTTC | CASSRSWGRQETQYF
- | - | TRBJ2-3 | 16 | TRBV11-2 | TGTGCCAGCAGCTTAGATCACCACAGGGACTCAGATACGCAGTATTTT | CASSLDHHRDSDTQYF
- | - | TRBJ2-1 | 18 | TRBV12-3/TRBV12-4 | TGTGCCGGCAGTATTATTCCCCCGGGACCATCCCAATACAATGAGCAGTTCTTC | CAGSIIPPGPSQYNEQFF
TRBD2 | - | TRBJ2-3 | 18 | TRBV20-1 | TGCAGTGCTAGAGGACTAGCGGGAGGGCCTGAACTCACAGATACGCAGTATTTT | CSARGLAGGPELTDTQYF
- | few | TRBJ2-3 | 15 | TRBV29-1 | TGCAGCGCCATAGCCCTCCCGGGTGACAGCCCTACGCAGTATTTT | CSAIALPGDSPTQYF
TRBD2 | - | TRBJ2-3 | 16 | TRBV28 | TGTGCCAGCAGTCAACGACTAGCGGGGGACACAGATACGCAGTATTTT | CASSQRLAGDTDTQYF
TRBD2 | - | TRBJ2-5 | 15 | TRBV6-1 | TGTGCCAGCAGTGGGACTAGCGGGTACCAAGAGACCCAGTACTTC | CASSGTSGYQETQYF
- | few | TRBJ1-2 | 13 | TRBV6-2/TRBV6-3 | TGTGCCAGCGGGCTCGGACAGTCCTATGGCTACACCTTC | CASGLGQSYGYTF
TRBD2 | few | TRBJ2-5 | 13 | TRBV25-1 | TGTGCCAGTCGGACTAGCGGTAGGGAGACCCAGTACTTC | CASRTSGRETQYF
- | few | TRBJ1-6 | 15 | TRBV20-1 | TGCAGTGCCCAGGGGAGGGAATCCTATAATTCACCCCTCCACTTT | CSAQGRESYNSPLHF
- | many | TRBJ2-3 | 15 | TRBV29-1 | TGCAGCGTGGACCGTGTTTCGGGGCGTGGAGATACGCAGTATTTT | CSVDRVSGRGDTQYF
- | once | TRBJ1-3 | 16 | TRBV5-1 | TGCGCCAGCAGCCCGTCCCTTCTCCTCTCTGGAAACACCATATATTTT | CASSPSLLLSGNTIYF
TRBD1 | few | TRBJ2-4 | 14 | TRBV28 | TGTGCCAGCAGTCCGGCAGGTCAGGGGGCAGAGCAGTACTTC | CASSPAGQGAEQYF
TRBD1 | - | TRBJ2-7 | 16 | TRBV14 | TGTGCCAGCAGCCCTCCGGGACAGGGAATATTCAACGAGCAGTACTTC | CASSPPGQGIFNEQYF